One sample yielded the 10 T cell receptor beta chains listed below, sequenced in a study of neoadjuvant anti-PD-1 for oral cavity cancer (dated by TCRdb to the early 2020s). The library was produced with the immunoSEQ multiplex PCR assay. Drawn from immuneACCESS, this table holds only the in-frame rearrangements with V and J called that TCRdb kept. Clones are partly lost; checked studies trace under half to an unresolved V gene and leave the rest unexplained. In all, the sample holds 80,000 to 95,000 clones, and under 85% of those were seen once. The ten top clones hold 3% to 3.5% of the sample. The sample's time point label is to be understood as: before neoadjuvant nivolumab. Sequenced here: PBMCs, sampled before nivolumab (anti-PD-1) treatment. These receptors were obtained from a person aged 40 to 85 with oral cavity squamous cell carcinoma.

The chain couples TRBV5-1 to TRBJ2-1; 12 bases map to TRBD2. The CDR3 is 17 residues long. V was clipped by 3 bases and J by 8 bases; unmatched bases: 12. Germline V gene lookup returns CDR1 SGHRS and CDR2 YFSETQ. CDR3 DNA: TGCGCCAGCAGCTATGGTTTACTAGCGGGAGGAATTTATGAGCAGTTCTTC. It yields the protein CASSYGLLAGGIYEQFF.

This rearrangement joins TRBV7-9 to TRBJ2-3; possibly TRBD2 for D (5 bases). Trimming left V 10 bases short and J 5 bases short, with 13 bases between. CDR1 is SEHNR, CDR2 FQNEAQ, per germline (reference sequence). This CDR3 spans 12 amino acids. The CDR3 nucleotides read TGTGCCACCGGGATGCGAGTAGATACGCAGTATTTT. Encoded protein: CATGMRVDTQYF.

DNA for the CDR3: TGTGCCAGTAGTATAGTTGGCAGACAGCAGTACTTC. It codes for CASSIVGRQQYF. The chain is built from TRBV19 and TRBJ2-7; no clear D gene. There are 12 residues in the CDR3. Trimming removed 1 base from V and 8 bases from J, with 9 bases in between. Germline V gene lookup returns CDR1 LNHDA and CDR2 SQIVND (reference sequence).

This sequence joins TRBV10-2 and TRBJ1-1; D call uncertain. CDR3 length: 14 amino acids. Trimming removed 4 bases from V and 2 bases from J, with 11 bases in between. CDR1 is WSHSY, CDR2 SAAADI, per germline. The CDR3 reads CASSGIQKNTEAFF. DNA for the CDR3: TGCGCCAGCAGTGGTATCCAGAAAAACACTGAAGCTTTCTTT.

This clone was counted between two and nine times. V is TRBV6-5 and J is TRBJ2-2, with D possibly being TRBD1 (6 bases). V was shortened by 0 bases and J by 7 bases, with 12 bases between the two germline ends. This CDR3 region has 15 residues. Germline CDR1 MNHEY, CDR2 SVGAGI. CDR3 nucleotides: TGTGCCAGCAGTTACTCGAACAGGGCGAGCGGGGAGCTGTTTTTT. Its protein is CASSYSNRASGELFF.

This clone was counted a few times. The CDR3 region has the DNA TGCAGCGTTGAGCCCTCAGATGCATTCAATGAGCAGTTCTTC. Amino acids: CSVEPSDAFNEQFF. The chain has TRBV29-1 and TRBJ2-1; D gene unclear. V shed 3 bases and J shed 6 bases, with 15 bases lying between them. Germline CDR1 SQVTM, CDR2 ANQGSEA. The CDR3 has 14 residues.

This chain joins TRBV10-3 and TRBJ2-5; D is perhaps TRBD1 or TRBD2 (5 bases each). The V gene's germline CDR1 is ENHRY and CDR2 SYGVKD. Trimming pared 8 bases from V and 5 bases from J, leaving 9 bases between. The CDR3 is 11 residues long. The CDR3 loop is CAIRDLETQYF. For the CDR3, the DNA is TGTGCCATCCGGGACCTGGAGACCCAGTACTTC.

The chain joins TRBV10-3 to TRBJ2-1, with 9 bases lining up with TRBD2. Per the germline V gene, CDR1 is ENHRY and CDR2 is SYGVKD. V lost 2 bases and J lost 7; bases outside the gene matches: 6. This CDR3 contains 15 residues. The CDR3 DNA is TGTGCCATCAGTGAGGGGGCCAGCGGGAGGAATGAGCAGTTCTTC. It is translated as CAISEGASGRNEQFF.

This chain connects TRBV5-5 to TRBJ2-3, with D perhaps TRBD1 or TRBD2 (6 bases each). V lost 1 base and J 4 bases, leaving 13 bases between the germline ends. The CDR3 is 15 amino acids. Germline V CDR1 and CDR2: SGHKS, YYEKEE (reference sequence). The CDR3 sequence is CASSLMRGASDTQYF. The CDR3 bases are TGTGCCAGCAGCTTGATGAGGGGGGCATCAGATACGCAGTATTTT.

The chain's CDR3 is CSVAGTSGSRWFF. In nucleotides, the CDR3 is TGCAGCGTCGCCGGGACTAGCGGCAGCAGATGGTTCTTC. The chain recombines TRBV29-1 with TRBJ2-1; TRBD2 matches at 11 bases. CDR1 is SQVTM and CDR2 is ANQGSEA in the germline V gene. CDR3 size: 13 residues. V gave up 6 bases and J gave up 15 bases; unmatched junction bases: 13.